These T cell receptor beta chains were read from a single sample in a study of blood T cell repertoires in COVID-19. The assay was immunoSEQ multiplex PCR, and TCRdb's table has in-frame clones only and misses some. The table includes roughly 100,000 clones, more than 75% detected once. Sequenced sample: peripheral blood. The receptors come from a man aged 55 to 70 with active or convalescent COVID-19. The CDR3 runs from the conserved cysteine through the conserved F or W. Each record gives: V gene, J gene, D gene, clone size, CDR3 protein, CDR3 DNA. D genes are given only for firm matches. Size tells how often a clone was seen (once, few, many) or the class of an expanded clone, and some rows leave it out.

>TRBV6-2/TRBV6-3|TRBJ2-1|-|-
CASSYGLRGSSYNEQFF
TGTGCCAGCAGTTATGGTCTCAGGGGCAGCTCCTACAATGAGCAGTTCTTC
>TRBV9|TRBJ2-2|-|-
CASSVGLNTGELFF
TGTGCCAGCAGCGTGGGCCTAAACACCGGGGAGCTGTTTTTT
>TRBV9|TRBJ2-7|-|-
CASSADRSSEQYF
TGTGCCAGCAGCGCGGACAGATCATCCGAGCAGTACTTC
>TRBV5-6|TRBJ2-7|TRBD2|-
CASSRMTGGIYEQYF
TGTGCCAGCAGCAGGATGACGGGAGGGATCTACGAGCAGTACTTC
>TRBV11-2|TRBJ2-1|TRBD2|-
CASSISAGGSYNEQFF
TGTGCCAGCAGCATCTCAGCGGGGGGCTCCTACAATGAGCAGTTCTTC
>TRBV6-5|TRBJ2-2|-|-
CASSWGRGSTGELFF
TGTGCCAGCAGTTGGGGCCGGGGGAGCACCGGGGAGCTGTTTTTT
>TRBV28|TRBJ1-3|TRBD1|-
CASEQGGNTIYF
TGTGCCAGCGAACAGGGGGGAAACACCATATATTTT
>TRBV7-3|TRBJ2-7|TRBD2|-
CASSLREGGEQYF
TGTGCCAGCAGCTTAAGGGAGGGAGGCGAGCAGTACTTC
>TRBV2|TRBJ2-3|-|-
CASSDRDTQYF
TGTGCCAGCAGTGACCGAGATACGCAGTATTTT
>TRBV30|TRBJ2-3|TRBD1|once
CAWSGQGVGTDTQYF
TGTGCCTGGAGTGGACAGGGGGTCGGCACAGATACGCAGTATTTT
>TRBV7-2|TRBJ2-1|-|-
CASSGGGGVRNEQFF
TGTGCCAGCAGCGGAGGGGGGGGAGTTAGGAATGAGCAGTTCTTC
>TRBV2|TRBJ2-7|TRBD1|-
CATGQGLYEQYF
TGTGCCACCGGACAGGGGCTCTACGAGCAGTACTTC
>TRBV5-1|TRBJ2-7|-|-
CASSLARGYEQYF
TGCGCCAGCAGCTTGGCCAGGGGTTACGAGCAGTACTTC
>TRBV11-3|TRBJ2-1|-|-
CASSSLIPDEQFF
TGTGCCAGCAGCTCGTTAATTCCCGATGAGCAGTTCTTC
>TRBV5-6|TRBJ2-2|TRBD1|-
CASSSGTALNTGELFF
TGTGCCAGCAGCTCCGGGACAGCCCTTAACACCGGGGAGCTGTTTTTT
>TRBV30|TRBJ2-3|TRBD2|few
CAWRGLAGAINTQYF
TGTGCCTGGAGGGGGTTAGCGGGAGCTATTAATACGCAGTATTTT
>TRBV2|TRBJ2-5|TRBD1|once
CASSARTGRETQYF
TGTGCCAGCAGTGCCCGGACAGGGAGGGAGACCCAGTACTTC
>TRBV3-1/TRBV3-2|TRBJ2-1|TRBD2|-
CASSETSGRYNEQFF
TGTGCCAGCAGCGAGACTAGCGGGAGGTACAATGAGCAGTTCTTC
>TRBV5-3|TRBJ2-7|TRBD1|-
CARSLLGRDRVTGSYEQYF
TGTGCCAGAAGCTTGCTCGGCCGAGACAGGGTGACCGGTTCCTACGAGCAGTACTTC
>TRBV30|TRBJ2-3|-|-
CAWSGAGRTDTQYF
TGTGCCTGGAGTGGAGCGGGTCGCACAGATACGCAGTATTTT
>TRBV10-3|TRBJ2-3|-|once
CAISARAGQSTDTQYF
TGTGCCATCAGTGCCAGGGCAGGTCAAAGCACAGATACGCAGTATTTT
>TRBV27|TRBJ2-3|-|few
CASRASGARRQSTDTQYF
TGTGCCAGCAGGGCGAGTGGTGCCCGGCGGCAGAGCACAGATACGCAGTATTTT
>TRBV25-1|TRBJ2-1|TRBD2|-
CASSEWSGLAGYEQFF
TGTGCCAGCAGTGAATGGTCGGGACTAGCGGGTTATGAGCAGTTCTTC
>TRBV7-2|TRBJ2-3|TRBD2|once
CASSSGGQDTQYF
TGTGCCAGCAGCTCGGGAGGGCAAGATACGCAGTATTTT
>TRBV18|TRBJ2-4|TRBD2|-
CASSPNRGRADIQYF
TGTGCCAGCTCACCAAATCGCGGGAGGGCGGACATTCAGTACTTC
>TRBV28|TRBJ2-6|TRBD1|-
CASSTTGQVLGGANVLTF
TGTGCCAGCAGTACAACGGGACAGGTCCTCGGGGGGGCCAACGTCCTGACTTTC
>TRBV27|TRBJ2-1|TRBD2|-
CASSQSGRSYNEQFF
TGTGCCAGCAGTCAAAGCGGGAGGTCCTACAATGAGCAGTTCTTC
>TRBV11-2|TRBJ2-4|-|-
CASSLGQGEVGKNIQYF
TGTGCCAGCAGCTTAGGGCAGGGGGAGGTCGGCAAAAACATTCAGTACTTC
>TRBV19|TRBJ1-5|-|-
CASSIPRTDYNQPQHF
TGTGCCAGTAGTATTCCCCGGACAGACTACAATCAGCCCCAGCATTTT
>TRBV2|TRBJ2-5|-|-
CASQAVQETQYF
TGTGCCTCACAGGCAGTCCAAGAGACCCAGTACTTC
>TRBV5-1|TRBJ1-5|TRBD1|-
CASSLEVTGGNVQPQHF
TGCGCCAGCAGCTTGGAGGTTACAGGGGGAAATGTTCAGCCCCAGCATTTT
>TRBV6-5|TRBJ1-5|-|-
CASSQSRAGNQPQHF
TGTGCCAGCAGCCAGTCCAGGGCGGGCAATCAGCCCCAGCATTTT
>TRBV15|TRBJ2-1|-|-
CATSRLSDASYNEQFF
TGTGCCACCAGCAGACTTAGCGACGCTTCCTACAATGAGCAGTTCTTC
>TRBV6-1|TRBJ1-5|-|-
CASSEIQGSNQPQHF
TGTGCCAGCAGTGAAATACAGGGCAGCAATCAGCCCCAGCATTTT
>TRBV28|TRBJ1-3|-|-
CASSDAGNTIYF
TGTGCCAGCAGCGATGCGGGGAACACCATATATTTT
>TRBV13|TRBJ1-2|TRBD1|few
CASSLVDRTNYGYTF
TGTGCCAGCAGCTTAGTGGACAGGACAAACTATGGCTACACCTTC
>TRBV7-9|TRBJ1-2|-|-
CASSLERDNYGYTF
TGTGCCAGCAGCTTAGAGAGGGATAACTATGGCTACACCTTC
>TRBV5-4|TRBJ2-1|-|few
CASSLPGSSSYNEQFF
TGTGCCAGCAGCTTGCCCGGGTCCAGCTCCTACAATGAGCAGTTCTTC
>TRBV27|TRBJ2-5|TRBD2|-
CASSPRLTSGRATETQYF
TGTGCCAGCAGTCCCCGGCTGACTAGCGGGAGGGCCACCGAGACCCAGTACTTC
>TRBV11-3|TRBJ2-7|TRBD1|-
CASRKTGGVHEQYF
TGTGCCAGCAGAAAGACAGGGGGGGTCCACGAGCAGTACTTC
>TRBV6-5|TRBJ2-1|-|-
CASRDYSSYNEQFF
TGTGCCAGCAGGGACTATTCCTCCTACAATGAGCAGTTCTTC
>TRBV2|TRBJ2-2|-|-
CASNGAGGNTGELFF
TGTGCCAGCAACGGAGCGGGTGGGAACACCGGGGAGCTGTTTTTT
>TRBV7-2|TRBJ2-7|TRBD1|once
CASSLEGTVYSYEQYF
TGTGCCAGCAGCTTAGAGGGGACAGTTTACTCCTACGAGCAGTACTTC
>TRBV5-1|TRBJ2-4|-|-
CASSLEASAKNIQYF
TGCGCCAGCAGCTTGGAAGCCTCAGCCAAAAACATTCAGTACTTC
>TRBV27|TRBJ1-3|-|-
CASPDRGESGNTIYF
TGTGCCAGCCCTGATCGGGGAGAGTCTGGAAACACCATATATTTT
>TRBV28|TRBJ1-3|-|-
CASSPTRRDHSGNTIYF
TGTGCCAGCAGTCCCACCCGGCGGGATCACTCTGGAAACACCATATATTTT
>TRBV4-2|TRBJ2-7|-|-
CASSAQGSSYEQYF
TGTGCCAGCAGCGCCCAGGGTAGCTCCTACGAGCAGTACTTC
>TRBV7-2|TRBJ2-1|-|-
CASSLGRGRSYNEQFF
TGTGCCAGCAGCCTAGGGCGGGGTCGCTCCTACAATGAGCAGTTCTTC